These 18 T cell receptor beta chains originate from one sample sequenced in a study of shared clonotypes between healthy human individuals. Assay: immunoSEQ multiplex PCR; the TCRdb copy retains only in-frame clones and omits some. The sample lists fewer than 400,000 clones; about 74% were seen once. The sample consisted of memory CD4+ T cells sorted from blood. Sample subset: CD45RA-negative fraction. These receptors came from a man aged 30 to 45 in good health.

This chain joins TRBV14 and TRBJ2-1; the match to TRBD2 covers 7 bases. The V and J ends lost 1 base and 5 bases, in that order; junction bases with no gene match: 8. From germline, CDR1 is SGHDN and CDR2 FVKESK. CDR3 length: 16 residues. The CDR3 reads CASSQGGGVQNNEQFF. The CDR3 DNA reads TGTGCCAGCAGCCAAGGCGGGGGTGTCCAGAACAATGAGCAGTTCTTC.

The chain uses TRBV5-1 and TRBJ2-7, with D tentatively TRBD2 (5 bases). From germline, CDR1 is SGHRS and CDR2 YFSETQ. This CDR3 has 15 amino acids. V lost 7 bases and J lost 2, with 19 bases in between. CDR3 protein: CASHSLGGSAYEQYF. CDR3 nucleotides: TGCGCCAGCCACAGCTTAGGCGGGTCCGCCTACGAGCAGTACTTC.

The chain couples TRBV19 to TRBJ2-3; D perhaps matches TRBD2 (5 bases). Germline V gene data show CDR1 as LNHDA and CDR2 as SQIVND (reference sequence). This CDR3 has 16 amino acids. Trimming shortened V by 7 bases and J by 5 bases, and 22 bases separated the two germline ends. Here the CDR3 reads CASTPTTSDAGDTQYF. The CDR3 nucleotides are TGTGCCAGTACCCCCACCACGTCAGACGCGGGAGATACGCAGTATTTT.

In nucleotides, the CDR3 is TGTGCCAGTAGTATCCCTTCAGGGGCCACCGGGGAGCTGTTTTTT. This sequence encodes CASSIPSGATGELFF. The chain is built from TRBV19 and TRBJ2-2, with a weak D call TRBD1 (6 bases). Between the trimmed V and J ends, which lost 3 bases and 4 bases, there was a span of 12 bases. CDR1 LNHDA and CDR2 SQIVND come from the germline V gene (reference sequence). This CDR3 comprises 15 residues.

J is TRBJ2-1 and V is TRBV7-2, with TRBD2 identical over 9 bases. In germline, CDR1 is SGHTA, CDR2 FQGNSA. The CDR3 loop spans 15 amino acids. V dropped 7 bases and J dropped 7; count of bases not matched to a gene: 11. Written as DNA, the CDR3 is TGTGCCAGCACCCCAGGCAGCGGGAGGATGAATGAGCAGTTCTTC. Protein sequence: CASTPGSGRMNEQFF. The full variable domain, completed using reference TRBV7-2 and TRBJ2-1, is GAGVSQSPSNKVTEKGKDVELRCDPISGHTALYWYRQSLGQGLEFLIYFQGNSAPDKSGLPSDRFSAERTGGSVSTLTIQRTQQEDSAVYLCASTPGSGRMNEQFFGPGTRLTVL.

V and J are TRBV19 and TRBJ2-3; 12 nucleotides agree with TRBD2. CDR3 length: 14 residues. Losses at the gene ends were 9 bases for V and 3 bases for J; bases not matched to a gene: 4. Germline CDR1 is LNHDA and CDR2 is SQIVND (reference sequence). The CDR3 region is CASRLAGETDTQYF. The DNA of the CDR3 is TGTGCCAGCAGACTAGCGGGAGAGACAGATACGCAGTATTTT.

The V call is TRBV4-1, the J call TRBJ1-2; D is perhaps TRBD1 (6 bases). The germline gives CDR1 MGHRA, CDR2 YSYEKL. The V end was cut by 0 bases, the J end by 1 base, with 21 bases between. The length of the CDR3 is 19 residues. Here the CDR3 reads CASSQDLAQGGGDNYGYTF. DNA for the CDR3: TGCGCCAGCAGCCAAGATCTGGCACAGGGAGGAGGGGATAACTATGGCTACACCTTC.

This clone was counted a few times. V gene TRBV6-5 combines with J gene TRBJ1-1, with D hard to call. The CDR3 has 11 residues. V shed 2 bases and J shed 10 bases, with 8 bases lying between them. Germline loops: CDR1 MNHEY, CDR2 SVGAGI. CDR3 residues: CASSYQGVAFF. The CDR3, as DNA: TGTGCCAGCAGTTACCAAGGAGTAGCTTTCTTT.

This clone has only a few counts. Written as DNA, the CDR3 is TGTGCCAGCAGCGAGACAGGGGGCGCTTTCAGGCAGTTCTTC. Translating gives CASSETGGAFRQFF. The rearrangement joins TRBV11-2 to TRBJ2-1; 10 positions match TRBD1. The CDR3 runs 14 residues. V was pared by 5 bases and J by 12 bases, with 10 bases of the junction left unmatched. Germline CDR1 and CDR2: SGHAT and FQNNGV.

Comments on this clone: The sample contains more than one DNA sequence encoding this CDR3. This sequence joins TRBV20-1 and TRBJ2-7; no clear D gene. V lost 1 base and J lost 3, with 4 bases in between. Germline assignment: CDR1 DFQATT and CDR2 SNEGSKA (reference sequence). CDR3 size: 11 residues. CDR3 bases: TGCAGTGCTAGAGGAGGCTACGAGCAGTACTTC. It yields the protein CSARGGYEQYF.

This clone was seen a single time. The J gene is TRBJ2-7, the V gene TRBV14; the D gene is possibly TRBD1 (6 bases). Trimming pared 8 bases from V and 8 bases from J, leaving 16 bases between. CDR1 is SGHDN and CDR2 is FVKESK in the germline V gene. CDR3 length: 12 residues. The CDR3 nucleotides read TGTGCCAGCCGGCCCTACAGGGACAAGCAGTACTTC. Translating it yields CASRPYRDKQYF.

The chain couples TRBV7-2 to TRBJ2-7, with 8 bases matching TRBD2. This CDR3 is 17 amino acids long. The germline V gene encodes CDR1 SGHTA and CDR2 FQGNSA. With 7 bases clipped from V and 0 bases from J, the junction kept 14 bases outside the gene matches. CDR3 coding DNA: TGTGCCAGCAACCCAGCGGGAGCGGGAGCTAGCTCCTACGAGCAGTACTTC. As protein: CASNPAGAGASSYEQYF.

With regard to this clone: Other nucleotide sequences in the sample specify the same CDR3. The chain couples TRBV11-3 to TRBJ2-7, with D possibly called TRBD1 or TRBD2 (5 bases each). Germline V gene lookup returns CDR1 SGHNT and CDR2 YENEEA. There are 13 residues in the CDR3. The V gene lost 1 base and the J gene lost 6 bases, with 10 bases spanning the gap. In nucleotides, the CDR3 is TGTGCCAGCAGCTTAGGGTCGGGGCGCGAGCAGTACTTC. This codes for CASSLGSGREQYF. Filled out from reference TRBV11-3 and TRBJ2-7, the complete variable domain reads EAGVVQSPRYKIIEKKQPVAFWCNPISGHNTLYWYLQNLGQGPELLIRYENEEAVDDSQLPKDRFSAERLKGVDSTLKIQPAELGDSAVYLCASSLGSGREQYFGPGTRLTVT.

The chain employs TRBV2 and TRBJ1-4, with TRBD1 identical over 7 bases. The CDR3 runs 15 residues. Germline V CDR1 and CDR2: SNHLY, FYNNEI. V was clipped by 4 bases and J by 4 bases; unmatched bases: 6. CDR3: CASSVQGVLNEKLFF. CDR3 bases: TGTGCCAGCAGTGTGCAGGGGGTACTTAATGAAAAACTGTTTTTT.

This clone was counted a single time. The V gene is TRBV2, the J gene TRBJ2-7; TRBD2 aligns across 8 bases. CDR1 is SNHLY, CDR2 FYNNEI, per germline. There are 13 residues in the CDR3. Trimming took 7 bases from V and 7 from J; bases not matched to a gene: 9. CDR3 region: CASTPDSGGEQYF. The DNA of the CDR3 is TGTGCCAGCACCCCCGACTCGGGGGGGGAGCAGTACTTC.

To note about this clone: At one end, the junction sequence differs from germline, possibly due to a read error. Within the sample, other DNA sequences also encode this same CDR3. J is TRBJ1-1 and V is TRBV5-1; 9 bases line up with TRBD1. The CDR3 loop spans 13 amino acids. Per germline, CDR1 SGHRS and CDR2 YFSETQ. In nucleotides, the CDR3 is TGCGCCAGCAGCTTACAGGGGGCCGCTGAAGCCTTCTTT. Amino acids: CASSLQGAAEAFF.

This chain joins TRBV18 and TRBJ2-7, with 8 bases lining up with TRBD2. This CDR3 is 15 amino acids long. Trimming removed 3 bases from V and 3 bases from J; junction bases left unmatched: 7. The V gene's germline CDR1 is KGHSH and CDR2 LQKENI. CDR3 nucleotides: TGTGCCAGCTCACCTTCCAGCGGGAGTTTCTACGAGCAGTACTTC. This encodes CASSPSSGSFYEQYF.

This sequence joins TRBV5-1 and TRBJ1-4; no definite D call. V lost 0 bases, J lost 7 bases, and 10 bases lay in between. In germline, CDR1 is SGHRS, CDR2 YFSETQ. This CDR3 is 14 amino acids long. CDR3 amino acids: CASSLAEGFEKLFF. The CDR3 DNA reads as TGCGCCAGCAGCTTGGCAGAGGGTTTTGAAAAACTGTTTTTT.